The sequence of this TCR beta chain was determined in a study of T cell responses to AZD1222 COVID-19 vaccine. Study-level points and caveats: At baseline, just a handful of AZD1222 recipients tested seropositive. Most donors were white British and more were female, and clonal diversity was possibly underestimated.

Here immunoSEQ multiplex PCR was the method, and the copy in TCRdb shows in-frame clones only, minus some. The repertoire has about 42,000 clones, 70% to 90% of them found once; the top ten carry roughly 25%. This CDR3 is 14 amino acids long. Germline V CDR1 and CDR2: SGHTA, FQGTGA. Unmatched junction bases numbered 6, after V lost 6 bases and J lost 5 bases. Concerning this clone: Its antigen is unidentified.

The source is an adult who received the AZD1222 COVID-19 vaccine. V and J are TRBV7-3 and TRBJ2-5, with 10 bases aligning to TRBD2. The specimen was peripheral blood, collected 28 days after the second AZD1222 dose. CDR3 amino acids: CASSPGTSDETQYF. CDR3 nucleotides: TGTGCCAGCAGTCCCGGGACTAGCGACGAGACCCAGTACTTC.